A single T cell receptor (beta chain) is shown here with its context. These data are taken from a study of blood T cell repertoires in COVID-19. This CDR3 has 13 residues. V was cut by 2 bases and J by 5 bases, with 8 bases left in between. Germline V gene sequence: CDR1 SGHNT, CDR2 YENEEA. This table comes from immunoSEQ multiplex PCR, and its TCRdb copy is limited to in-frame clones, with some not included. The sample has hundreds of thousands of clones, roughly 89% seen once. The sample comprised peripheral blood. The chain carries TRBV11-3 and TRBJ2-3; D remains ambiguous. This sequence was found in a woman between 18 and 30 years old who had recovered from COVID-19. CDR3 amino acids: CASSLQAIDTQYF. In DNA, the CDR3 is TGTGCCAGCAGCTTACAGGCTATAGATACGCAGTATTTT.